Given below is one T cell receptor (beta chain) in context. It has no known antigen specificity. No quality values exist for individual bases; no much larger clone is one base distant. These data come from a study of blood T cell repertoires in COVID-19 (dated by TCRdb to about 2020). For context, the study as a whole: Collaborator samples came from the United States, Italy and Spain and covered acute and convalescent phases of COVID-19. The prospective study material was composed of cDNA or gDNA derived from T cells, B-cell-depleted T cells, or PBMCs. Deeply sampled blood TCRbeta repertoires from subjects exposed to, actively infected with, or recovered from COVID-19 were included in the dataset. A freely available public database, intended as a resource for researchers studying the immune response to SARS-CoV-2, is where the repertoires were released. The samples were drawn from two sources: the first 160 participants of the ongoing ImmuneRACE study, and 1,200 or so subjects contributed by 6 global collaborators. A de-identified subject ID, COVID-19 status, age in years and sex were almost always included in the sample metadata. Where available, HLA class I and class II types were obtained from metadata supplied by the sample provider rather than from assay-based typing. Here is what the overall study found, with its caveats: The quantity of clinical and demographic metadata differed by source and by participant and was supplied without curation.

TCRbeta CDR3 regions were amplified from genomic DNA by means of the immunoSEQ Assay, a bias-controlled multiplex PCR. The paper's data handling went like this. Nucleated cell counts per sample were estimated from amplification of reference gene primers within the assay. To quantify the absolute abundance of each unique TCRbeta CDR3 rearrangement, sequence reads were collapsed and filtered. For each sample, productive Simpson clonality was calculated as the square root of Simpson's diversity index over productive rearrangements. This immuneACCESS table, as held by TCRdb, lists in-frame sequences with V and J called but not all clones. Of the missing ones, under half trace to an unresolved V gene in checked studies; the others have no known cause. V and J calls and clone size follow that table, whereas D and trimming were derived from the DNA. This sample comprises about 240,000 clones, about four fifths of them detected only once. Approximately 7.5% of the sample comes from the top ten.

At one collaborating source in Seattle, patients were enrolled during active infection and were followed longitudinally through the course of disease. Collaborating institutions collected whole blood in K2EDTA tubes following their own protocols. For TCRbeta analysis, collaborators shipped samples as frozen whole blood, isolated PBMCs, or DNA extracted from either of those sample types. Here V drops 0 bases and J drops 2 bases, and the junction holds 5 bases not matched to any gene. Spanning cysteine to phenylalanine, the CDR3 consists of 15 amino acids. Kept here is only the CDR3 DNA, which spans 45 bases and is read in frame from base 1. CDR1 and CDR2, looked up from the germline V gene, are SGHDT and YYEEEE.

The sequencing input was peripheral blood. The V and J genes are TRBV5-6 and TRBJ2-7, and 7 junctional nucleotides match TRBD1. This sequence was found in a woman of 80 years or more with COVID-19, enrolled during active disease. The DNA reads as follows: TGTGCCAGCAGCTTGGAGGGGACAGTTCCCTACGAGCAGTACTTC. Translated, this gives CASSLEGTVPYEQYF.